By sample fraction, the clone carrying this T cell receptor (beta chain) is medium-sized. Antigen: not known. Multiplex touch-down PCR with TRB-A/B primers amplified rearranged V-D-J TRB sequences. TCRdb re-called the multiplex PCR reads through MiXCR, storing one row per CDR3 protein. The sample has more than 4,500 distinct CDR3 sequences, about 25% seen once. Peripheral blood genomic DNA, not sorted cells or RNA, was the template. The sample originates from a study of T cell repertoires in aging, cancer and after chemotherapy. Study overall: Healthy donor repertoires were recorded over several months to years and showed clear clonal overlap. About 8.9 million TCR reads made up the full dataset.

Germline V CDR1 and CDR2: GTSNPN, SVGIG (reference sequence). Trimming took 2 bases from V and 2 from J, leaving 10 bases between them. CDR3 length: 14 residues. General study points: Loss of evenness, beyond lost richness, contributed to age-related TCR diversity decline in cancer patients. Across the chemotherapy interval, each cancer cohort showed higher median generation probability, suggesting thymic rebound.

V is TRBV30 and J is TRBJ1-5; D is possibly TRBD1 (6 bases). The sequenced material came from blood. This TCR was sampled from a human donor in good health. As DNA, the CDR3 is TGTGCCTGGAGTTCGGGGGGCGGCAATCAGCCCCAGCATTTT. Translation: CAWSSGGGNQPQHF. The complete variable domain, with remaining parts taken from reference TRBV30 and TRBJ1-5, reads SQTIHQWPATLVQPVGSPLSLECTVEGTSNPNLYWYRQAAGRGLQLLFYSVGIGQISSEVPQNLSASRPQDRQFILSSKKLLLSDSGFYLCAWSSGGGNQPQHFGDGTRLSIL.